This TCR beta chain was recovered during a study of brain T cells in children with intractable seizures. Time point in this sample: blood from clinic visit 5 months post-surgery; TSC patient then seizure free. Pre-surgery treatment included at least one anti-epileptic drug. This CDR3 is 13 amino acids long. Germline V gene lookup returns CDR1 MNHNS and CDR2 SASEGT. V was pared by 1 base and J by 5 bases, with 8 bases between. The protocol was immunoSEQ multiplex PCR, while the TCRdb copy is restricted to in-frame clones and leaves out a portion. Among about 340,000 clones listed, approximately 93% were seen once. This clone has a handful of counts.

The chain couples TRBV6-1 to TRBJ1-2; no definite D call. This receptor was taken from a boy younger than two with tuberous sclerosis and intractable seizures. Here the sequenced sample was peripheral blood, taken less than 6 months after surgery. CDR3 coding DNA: TGTGCCAGCAGTGAAGGGCGTAATTATGGCTACACCTTC. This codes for CASSEGRNYGYTF.